This paragraph reports one T cell receptor (beta chain). The table came from immunoSEQ multiplex PCR; TCRdb's copy has only in-frame clones and leaves some out. The table has roughly 700,000 clones, 85% to 90% seen once. Deletions cut 7 bases from V and 4 bases from J, with 4 bases between. Germline loops: CDR1 SNHLY, CDR2 FYNNEI. The CDR3 has 11 residues. This sample is drawn from a study of blood T cell repertoires in COVID-19. Material: peripheral blood. The rearrangement links TRBV2 to TRBJ2-2; D gene uncertain. This clonotype was obtained from a young woman with acute or convalescent COVID-19. The CDR3 spells CASTGTGELFF. In DNA form, the CDR3 reads TGTGCCAGCACAGGCACCGGGGAGCTGTTTTTT.